Below, 12 T cell receptor beta chains from the same sample are listed, as sequenced in a study of blood T cell repertoires in COVID-19. Libraries were prepared by immunoSEQ multiplex PCR; TCRdb keeps only in-frame clonotypes and omits some of them. The repertoire holds fewer than 250,000 clones, with approximately 86% as singletons. Sequenced: peripheral blood. These receptors came from a woman aged 55 to 70 who had recovered from COVID-19.

This clone showed up just a few times. The chain links TRBV19 to TRBJ2-7; the D gene is possibly TRBD1 (5 bases). Trimming took 7 bases from V and 0 from J, leaving 10 bases between them. Germline V gene sequence: CDR1 LNHDA, CDR2 SQIVND (reference sequence). This CDR3 is 13 amino acids long. DNA for the CDR3: TGTGCCAGTATGGGGCAGGGCTCCTACGAGCAGTACTTC. Its translation is CASMGQGSYEQYF.

This clone was seen just once. J is TRBJ1-4 and V is TRBV5-5; D possibly corresponds to TRBD1 (5 bases). Germline V lookup: CDR1 SGHKS, CDR2 YYEKEE (reference sequence). This CDR3 contains 15 residues. Trimming cost V 2 bases and J 3 bases, with 11 bases left between them. CDR3 residues: CASSFRDFANEKLFF. The CDR3 DNA sequence: TGTGCCAGCAGCTTCCGGGACTTCGCTAATGAAAAACTGTTTTTT.

This clone was observed a few times. The chain uses TRBV27 and TRBJ2-2; D gene uncertain. V dropped 1 base and J dropped 6 bases, with 3 bases sitting between them. The germline gives CDR1 MNHEY, CDR2 SMNVEV (reference sequence). The CDR3 extends over 12 amino acids. The CDR3 nucleotides read TGTGCCAGCAGTTTATTATCCGGGGAGCTGTTTTTT. Translated: CASSLLSGELFF.

The V and J genes are TRBV4-1 and TRBJ1-4; no clear D. Per germline, CDR1 MGHRA and CDR2 YSYEKL. This CDR3 has 15 residues. With 1 base removed from V and 15 bases from J, the gap between germline ends came to 21 bases. This chain's CDR3 is CASSQASTKEVKLFF. In nucleotides, the CDR3 is TGCGCCAGCAGCCAAGCTTCCACGAAAGAGGTGAAGTTGTTTTTT.

The V call is TRBV4-3, the J call TRBJ2-7, with D hard to call. Germline V lookup: CDR1 LGHNA, CDR2 YSLEER. Trimming stripped 0 bases from V and 3 bases from J, with 12 bases between. CDR3 length equals 15 residues. Here the CDR3 DNA reads TGCGCCAGCAGCCAAGATCTGAACAGCTACTACGAGCAGTACTTC. This codes for CASSQDLNSYYEQYF.

For the CDR3, the DNA is TGTGCCAGCAGGAGCTCATATGACTTTCGGTCTAACTATGGCTACACCTTC. Encoded protein: CASRSSYDFRSNYGYTF. The gene calls are TRBV28 and TRBJ1-2; no firm D call. The CDR3 runs to 17 residues. The V end lost 6 bases, the J end lost 0 bases, and 20 bases lay between the germline ends. The germline V gene encodes CDR1 MDHEN and CDR2 SYDVKM.

The V call is TRBV7-9, the J call TRBJ1-2; perhaps TRBD1 as D (6 bases). Germline loops: CDR1 SEHNR, CDR2 FQNEAQ (reference sequence). V was shortened by 7 bases and J by 4 bases, with 16 bases between the two germline ends. The CDR3 consists of 14 residues. CDR3 sequence reads: CASTRGGEVYGYTF. The CDR3 DNA follows: TGTGCCAGCACCAGGGGAGGGGAGGTCTATGGCTACACCTTC.

V is TRBV29-1 and J is TRBJ2-7; TRBD1 might be the D (5 bases). Per germline, CDR1 SQVTM and CDR2 ANQGSEA. Trimming stripped 4 bases from V and 3 bases from J, with 7 bases between. The CDR3 spans 11 residues. The CDR3 is CSVGQNYEQYF. CDR3 in DNA: TGCAGCGTTGGACAGAACTACGAGCAGTACTTC.

As DNA, the CDR3 is TGTGCCACCAGCACTGGGACAGGTGGAGAATCACCCCTCCACTTT. Translation gives CATSTGTGGESPLHF. This sequence joins TRBV15 and TRBJ1-6; 8 positions agree with TRBD1. CDR3 length: 15 amino acids. Germline assignment: CDR1 LNHNV and CDR2 YYDKDF (reference sequence). The V and J ends lost 4 bases and 10 bases, in that order; junction bases with no gene match: 9.

The DNA of the CDR3 is TGCAGTGCTAGTACACAGGGATTTGAAAATGAAAAACTGTTTTTT. Protein product: CSASTQGFENEKLFF. V and J are TRBV20-1 and TRBJ1-4, with TRBD1 as a possible D gene (6 bases). The CDR3 contains 15 residues. Deletions cut 3 bases from V and 5 bases from J, with 16 bases between. Per germline, CDR1 DFQATT and CDR2 SNEGSKA (reference sequence).

The chain combines TRBV27 with TRBJ2-1; 10 bases match TRBD2. The CDR3 runs to 13 residues. Germline loops: CDR1 MNHEY, CDR2 SMNVEV (reference sequence). V dropped 7 bases and J dropped 7; count of bases not matched to a gene: 4. CDR3 loop: CASNLAGDNEQFF. Written as DNA, the CDR3 is TGTGCCAGCAACCTAGCGGGGGATAATGAGCAGTTCTTC.

V usage is TRBV11-2 and J usage is TRBJ1-2; TRBD1 agrees at 9 bases. There are 15 residues in the CDR3. V trimming: 3 bases; J trimming: 8 bases; junction bases outside the gene matches: 10. Germline assignment: CDR1 SGHAT and CDR2 FQNNGV. The CDR3 is CASSFLGQGAGGYTF. CDR3 sequence (DNA): TGTGCCAGCAGCTTCCTGGGACAGGGAGCGGGGGGCTACACCTTC.